The entry below gives a single TCR beta chain sequence along with its context. These data come from a study of CD4 and CD8 cells across lung adenocarcinoma regions. MiXCR was run by TCRdb on the PCR reads, yielding one entry per CDR3 protein. Of about 23,000 distinct CDR3 sequences listed, roughly half are singletons. The patients had localized lung adenocarcinoma, a non-small cell subtype. Sequencing was done on a sample of CD4+ T cells from the center of a lung tumor. This TCR came from a male donor with lung adenocarcinoma. The CD4 and CD8 labels of this study may be unreliable.

CDR3 region: CSATRQGTQYF. As DNA, the CDR3 is TGCAGTGCTACTCGTCAGGGGACCCAGTACTTC. The gene calls are TRBV20-1 and TRBJ2-5, with a weak D call TRBD1 (5 bases). Trimming removed 4 bases from V and 7 bases from J, with 10 bases in between. CDR1 and CDR2 (germline): DFQATT, SNEGSKA (reference sequence). The CDR3 covers 11 residues.